The 10 T cell receptor beta chains presented below share a single source sample, sequenced in a study of cytotoxic CD8 clonotypes in ibrutinib-treated CLL. Clones were sequenced by immunoSEQ multiplex PCR, and TCRdb holds only the in-frame ones, with some missing. Here the sample spans about 200,000 clones, around 70% being singletons. This sample comprised PBMCs, obtained after 12 months of ibrutinib treatment. The receptors come from a human donor with chronic lymphocytic leukemia.

This sequence joins TRBV5-1 and TRBJ2-2, with TRBD1 as a possible D gene (5 bases). Germline CDR1 SGHRS, CDR2 YFSETQ. V gave up 2 bases and J gave up 3 bases, with 11 bases separating them. The CDR3 spans 15 residues. DNA of the CDR3: TGCGCCAGCAGCTTAAGTCCAGGGTACACCGGGGAGCTGTTTTTT. Protein product: CASSLSPGYTGELFF.

V is TRBV6-6 and J is TRBJ1-6; D remains unclear. Per the germline V gene, CDR1 is MNHNY and CDR2 is SVGAGI (reference sequence). The V end lost 8 bases, the J end lost 2 bases, and 7 bases lay between the germline ends. The CDR3 runs 13 residues. CDR3 protein: CASSEPYNSPLHF. The CDR3, as DNA: TGTGCCAGCTCTGAACCCTATAATTCACCCCTCCACTTT.

This clone showed up just once. The chain couples TRBV11-2 to TRBJ2-7; TRBD2 is a possible D gene (6 bases). Germline loops: CDR1 SGHAT, CDR2 FQNNGV. Trimming took 6 bases from V and 1 from J, leaving 19 bases between them. This CDR3 is 16 amino acids long. The CDR3 loop reads CASRAIGGKDSYEQYF. CDR3 coding DNA: TGTGCCAGCAGGGCGATTGGCGGGAAGGATTCCTACGAGCAGTACTTC.

This CDR3 is CASSQEGLPAGTQYF. CDR3 sequence (DNA): TGCGCCAGCAGCCAAGAGGGGCTCCCCGCGGGGACCCAGTACTTC. The chain has TRBV4-1 and TRBJ2-5; D is perhaps TRBD1 or TRBD2 (5 bases each). The CDR3 totals 15 residues. CDR1 and CDR2 from the germline V gene are MGHRA and YSYEKL. The V end lost 0 bases, the J end lost 7 bases, and 15 bases lay between the germline ends.

The rearrangement links TRBV2 to TRBJ1-3; D gene ambiguous. V lost 0 bases and J 4 bases, leaving 4 bases between the germline ends. Germline V CDR1 and CDR2: SNHLY, FYNNEI. The CDR3 length is 13 residues. CDR3 DNA sequence: TGTGCCAGCAGTGAAGCGCCGGGAAACACCATATATTTT. Translation: CASSEAPGNTIYF.

This rearrangement joins TRBV6-1 to TRBJ2-2; D is possibly TRBD1 (5 bases). The CDR3 runs 15 residues. Germline V gives CDR1 MNHNS, CDR2 SASEGT. The germline V and J ends were trimmed by 2 bases and 5 bases, with 12 bases remaining between them. CDR3 amino acids: CASSERQGRTGELFF. The DNA of the CDR3 is TGTGCCAGCAGTGAACGCCAGGGTAGGACCGGGGAGCTGTTTTTT.

This chain joins TRBV29-1 and TRBJ1-3, with 9 bases aligning to TRBD1. With 5 bases clipped from V and 0 bases from J, the junction kept 11 bases outside the gene matches. Germline V gene lookup returns CDR1 SQVTM and CDR2 ANQGSEA. This CDR3 has 17 amino acids. The CDR3 sequence is CSVSYTGQGLSGNTIYF. CDR3 in DNA: TGCAGCGTTTCTTATACGGGACAGGGCCTCTCTGGAAACACCATATATTTT.

The rearrangement uses TRBV30 and TRBJ2-2; D call uncertain. The CDR3 extends over 14 amino acids. Per germline, CDR1 GTSNPN and CDR2 SVGIG (reference sequence). Trimming stripped 0 bases from V and 2 bases from J, with 7 bases between. Here the CDR3 reads CAWSVSYNTGELFF. Here the CDR3 DNA reads TGTGCCTGGAGTGTATCCTATAACACCGGGGAGCTGTTTTTT.

This clone was observed at least ten times. V and J are TRBV6-5 and TRBJ1-1; D gene ambiguous. Trimming cost V 2 bases and J 7 bases, with 14 bases left between them. Germline V lookup: CDR1 MNHEY, CDR2 SVGAGI. The CDR3 runs 14 residues. CDR3 sequence (DNA): TGTGCCAGCAGTTACGGGCGCAGGACGAGTGAAGCTTTCTTT. As protein: CASSYGRRTSEAFF.

The rearrangement joins TRBV7-9 to TRBJ2-1; possibly TRBD2 for D (5 bases). V lost 9 bases and J 13 bases, leaving 13 bases between the germline ends. Per the germline V gene, CDR1 is SEHNR and CDR2 is FQNEAQ (reference sequence). The CDR3 covers 10 residues. CDR3 nucleotides: TGTGCCAGTCACGAGGGCTCCCAGTTCTTC. As protein: CASHEGSQFF.